This is a list of T cell receptor beta chains from one sample in a study of shared clonotypes between healthy human individuals. TCRdb's copy holds only in-frame clones and misses some; the assay was immunoSEQ multiplex PCR. Here the sample spans 1.5 million to 2.5 million clones, roughly 94% being singletons. What was sequenced was naive CD8+ T cells sorted from blood. All receptors derive from a man between 18 and 35 years old in good health. The CDR3 runs from the conserved cysteine through the conserved F or W. The D gene is left open where the match is weak. Expanded clones get a size class; other rows say once, few or many, or leave the size out.

d_call	v_call	clone_size	j_call	cdr3_nt	cdr3_aa
TRBD1	TRBV7-6	-	TRBJ2-2	TGTGCCAGCAGCCGCGGGACAGGGGGCAGCACCGGGGAGCTGTTTTTT	CASSRGTGGSTGELFF
-	TRBV27	-	TRBJ1-1	TGTGCCAGCAAGGAAGGAGCGGTCACTGAAGCTTTCTTT	CASKEGAVTEAFF
-	TRBV27	-	TRBJ2-7	TGTGCCAGCAGACTAAGGGGGGGATCCTACGAGCAGTACTTC	CASRLRGGSYEQYF
TRBD2	TRBV28	-	TRBJ2-7	TGTGCCAGCAGTTTGACTAGCGGGAGTTCCTACGAGCAGTACTTC	CASSLTSGSSYEQYF
TRBD2	TRBV13	-	TRBJ2-3	TGTGCCAGCAGCTTAGGATATAGCGCTCTCCGCGGGGGGGACGTAACAGATACGCAGTATTTT	CASSLGYSALRGGDVTDTQYF
-	TRBV11-2	once	TRBJ2-3	TGTGCCAGCAGCCGAACCCAGGGCCCAGATACGCAGTATTTT	CASSRTQGPDTQYF
TRBD2	TRBV7-9	once	TRBJ2-7	TGTGCCACGGGACTAGCGGAGCCCTACGAGCAGTACTTC	CATGLAEPYEQYF
-	TRBV11-2	-	TRBJ2-7	TGTGCCAGCAGCTTAGTCTTGACAGCAAACTACGAGCAGTACTTC	CASSLVLTANYEQYF
TRBD2	TRBV2	few	TRBJ2-5	TGTGCCAGCAGTGAAACCCTAGCGGGGGATGAGACCCAGTACTTC	CASSETLAGDETQYF
TRBD1	TRBV2	-	TRBJ2-1	TGTGCCAGCAAAGAGACCGGGACAGGGAAGTACAATGAGCAGTTCTTC	CASKETGTGKYNEQFF
-	TRBV9	-	TRBJ2-7	TGTGCCAGCAGCGTAGGGGGTCCCTACGAGCAGTACTTC	CASSVGGPYEQYF
-	TRBV27	-	TRBJ2-2	TGTGCCAGCAGTGAGCCGGGATACACGAACACCGGGGAGCTGTTTTTT	CASSEPGYTNTGELFF
TRBD2	TRBV7-6	-	TRBJ2-1	TGTGCCAGCAGCTTAGCGGAGACTAGCGGTTCAGCGGGGAATGAGCAGTTCTTC	CASSLAETSGSAGNEQFF
TRBD2	TRBV19	-	TRBJ2-7	TGTGCCAGTAGTACCTTAGCGGGGGGCCCCCCCATGGTCGAGCAGTACTTC	CASSTLAGGPPMVEQYF
-	TRBV4-1	-	TRBJ1-1	TGCGCCAGCAGCCCCTCAGGACACTTGAACACTGAAGCTTTCTTT	CASSPSGHLNTEAFF
-	TRBV4-1	-	TRBJ2-1	TGCGCCAGCAGCCAAGTGTTAGCACAGGTTGTGGACAATGAGCAGTTCTTC	CASSQVLAQVVDNEQFF
-	TRBV9	few	TRBJ1-1	TGTGCCAGCAGCGTAGGGTGGACTCTGAACACTGAAGCTTTCTTT	CASSVGWTLNTEAFF
TRBD2	TRBV12-5	-	TRBJ2-2	TGTGCTAGTGGTTCCGGGACTAGTTTCAGTAACACCGGGGAGCTGTTTTTT	CASGSGTSFSNTGELFF
-	TRBV7-3	-	TRBJ2-6	TGTGCCAGCAGCTTTGGGCCAGGGGTAATCTCTGGGGCCAACGTCCTGACTTTC	CASSFGPGVISGANVLTF
-	TRBV7-6	-	TRBJ2-5	TGTGCCAGCAGCTTTGGACCCGACTCCCAAGAGACCCAGTACTTC	CASSFGPDSQETQYF
-	TRBV4-1	-	TRBJ1-5	TGCGCCAGCAGCCAAGGGGGGGGTCAGCCCCAGCATTTT	CASSQGGGQPQHF
-	TRBV4-1	-	TRBJ1-3	TGCGCCAGCAGCCAACCTACGGCGCGCGACACCATATATTTT	CASSQPTARDTIYF
-	TRBV27	-	TRBJ2-7	TGTGCCAGCAGCCACCCCACGCAGGGGGGGATAGGGTCCTACGAGCAGTACTTC	CASSHPTQGGIGSYEQYF
TRBD2	TRBV19	-	TRBJ2-2	TGTGCCAGTAGTACTAGCGGAGCCGCGAACACCGGGGAGCTGTTTTTT	CASSTSGAANTGELFF
-	TRBV2	-	TRBJ2-7	TGTGCCAGCAGCCTCCTTCAAGAGCAGTACTTC	CASSLLQEQYF
-	TRBV5-1	-	TRBJ2-3	TGCGCCAGCAGCGAAACTAGCACAGATACGCAGTATTTT	CASSETSTDTQYF
-	TRBV19	-	TRBJ1-2	TGTGCCAGTAGTACCTGGGACCGAACGGAGGGCTACACCTTC	CASSTWDRTEGYTF
TRBD1	TRBV7-7	once	TRBJ2-5	TGTGCTAGCAGCTTAGACCTTCAGGGGACAGGGGCTAAAGAGACCCAGTACTTC	CASSLDLQGTGAKETQYF
TRBD1	TRBV7-8	once	TRBJ1-6	TGTGCCAGCAGCGAGGACAGGGTCTATAATTCACCCCTCCACTTT	CASSEDRVYNSPLHF
-	TRBV6-5	-	TRBJ1-1	TGTGCCAGCAGTTACATGGGAATAAACACTGAAGCTTTCTTT	CASSYMGINTEAFF
-	TRBV29-1	-	TRBJ2-3	TGCAGCGTTGAAGATAGGGGAGATCGGACAGATACGCAGTATTTT	CSVEDRGDRTDTQYF
-	TRBV7-9	-	TRBJ1-5	TGTGCCAGCAGCTTAGCTGGGGGCGGTCAGCCCCAGCATTTT	CASSLAGGGQPQHF
TRBD1	TRBV6-5	-	TRBJ1-1	TGTGCCAGCAGCTGGGACAGCACTGAAGCTTTCTTT	CASSWDSTEAFF
-	TRBV7-7	once	TRBJ1-1	TGTGCTAGCAGCCCTATTCCCGGGACATTTGGGGGGAACACTGAAGCTTTCTTT	CASSPIPGTFGGNTEAFF
TRBD2	TRBV5-6	-	TRBJ2-5	TGTGCCAGCAGCTCAGCCGGGATCTCGCCACTAGCGGTGTTTGAGACCCAGTACTTC	CASSSAGISPLAVFETQYF
TRBD2	TRBV4-3	-	TRBJ2-2	TGCGCCAGCAGCCAAGTCCTGAAAGGGCTAGCGGGTACCGCGAACACCGGGGAGCTGTTTTTT	CASSQVLKGLAGTANTGELFF
-	TRBV7-2	-	TRBJ2-7	TGTGCCAGCAGCTTAGGTCTAGACTACGAGCAGTACTTC	CASSLGLDYEQYF